What follows are 28 T cell receptor beta chains derived from one specimen sequenced in a study of T cells in Graves' hyperthyroidism and ophthalmopathy. The TCR beta CDR3 regions underwent amplification using RNA transcripts as the source. A first-round RT-PCR of the TCR CDR3 used the HTBI primer set. TCRdb analysed the multiplex PCR reads with MiXCR anew, one entry per CDR3 protein. The sample contains fewer than 350,000 distinct CDR3 sequences, around 20% of which appear only once. The sample was blood. Receptor source: a man aged 50 to 60 with Graves' ophthalmopathy.

This clonotype was counted between two and nine times. This sequence joins TRBV30 and TRBJ1-6; D remains ambiguous. Trimming shortened V by 2 bases and J by 7 bases, and 6 bases separated the two germline ends. The CDR3 is made up of 12 amino acids. CDR1 is GTSNPN and CDR2 is SVGIG in the germline V gene (reference sequence). The CDR3 DNA is TGTGCCTGGAGTTACGGGAATTCACCCCTCCACTTT. It encodes CAWSYGNSPLHF. The full variable domain, in which reference TRBV30 and TRBJ1-6 provide the parts outside the CDR3, is SQTIHQWPATLVQPVGSPLSLECTVEGTSNPNLYWYRQAAGRGLQLLFYSVGIGQISSEVPQNLSASRPQDRQFILSSKKLLLSDSGFYLCAWSYGNSPLHFGNGTRLTVT.

The CDR3 nucleotides are TGTGCCAGCAGTCCGCCGGGAGGCAAAAACTACGAGCAGTACTTC. It is translated as CASSPPGGKNYEQYF. V usage is TRBV6-1 and J usage is TRBJ2-7; TRBD2 matches at 7 bases. J gave up 3 bases and V 5 bases, and 10 bases lay outside the gene matches. The CDR3 is made up of 15 amino acids. CDR1 is MNHNS and CDR2 is SASEGT in the germline V gene.

This rearrangement joins TRBV6-2 or TRBV6-3 to TRBJ1-3, with no clear D. The CDR3 has 14 amino acids. V lost 0 bases to trimming and J lost 0 bases, with 3 bases between them. Germline CDR1 MNHEY, CDR2 SVGEGT. Here the CDR3 DNA reads TGTGCCAGCAGTTACTCGGGCTCTGGAAACACCATATATTTT. Residues: CASSYSGSGNTIYF.

This clonotype was picked up many times. The chain couples TRBV9 to TRBJ1-1; 7 bases are shared with TRBD1. The CDR3 loop spans 13 amino acids. With 4 bases clipped from V and 4 bases from J, the junction kept 4 bases outside the gene matches. The germline V gene has CDR1 SGDLS and CDR2 YYNGEE. The DNA of the CDR3 is TGTGCCAGCAGCCCAGGGGGGAGCACTGAAGCTTTCTTT. This translates into CASSPGGSTEAFF.

The table lists this clonotype with a few counts. The rearrangement links TRBV28 to TRBJ2-6; 8 bases fit TRBD1. Germline V gives CDR1 MDHEN, CDR2 SYDVKM. The CDR3 has 16 amino acids. J lost 3 bases, V lost 3 bases, and 4 bases had no gene match. This CDR3 is CASSFAGGGGANVLTF. The CDR3 coding sequence is TGTGCCAGCAGTTTCGCAGGGGGCGGTGGGGCCAACGTCCTGACTTTC.

The sample holds a few counts of this clonotype. The genes are TRBV5-1 and TRBJ2-7; 8 bases are shared with TRBD1. Per germline, CDR1 SGHRS and CDR2 YFSETQ. The V gene end was trimmed by 0 bases and the J gene end by 3 bases; junction bases not matched to a gene: 5. The CDR3 consists of 15 residues. The CDR3 DNA follows: TGCGCCAGCAGCTTGGTAGTAGGACAGGGCTACGAGCAGTACTTC. Its protein product is CASSLVVGQGYEQYF.

The chain uses TRBV29-1 and TRBJ2-7; 8 positions match TRBD2. The V gene's germline CDR1 is SQVTM and CDR2 ANQGSEA. This CDR3 is 14 amino acids long. The V gene end was trimmed by 1 base and the J gene end by 3 bases; junction bases not matched to a gene: 5. The CDR3 DNA sequence: TGCAGCGTTGAAGCAGCGGGAGCAGACTACGAGCAGTACTTC. Translating it yields CSVEAAGADYEQYF.

This clonotype appeared a few times. The DNA is left out, because the CDR3 cannot be placed on it with certainty; the CDR3 is given as TCRdb lists it. CDR3 amino acids: CSARKEFASGISFF. The rearrangement links TRBV20-1 to TRBJ2-1; the D segment call TRBD2 is taken from the table without a DNA check. Inclusive of both ends, the CDR3 amounts to 14 amino acids. Germline values: CDR1 DFQATT, CDR2 SNEGSKA (reference sequence).

This sequence joins TRBV7-2 and TRBJ2-1, with a weak D call TRBD2 (5 bases). V dropped 6 bases and J dropped 3 bases, with 18 bases sitting between them. CDR1 and CDR2 (germline): SGHTA, FQGNSA. The CDR3 consists of 16 residues. The DNA for the CDR3 is TGTGCCAGCAGATCCCCTGAGAAAGCGGACTACAATGAGCAGTTCTTC. Translated: CASRSPEKADYNEQFF.

This clonotype was observed many times. The chain employs TRBV12-3 or TRBV12-4 and TRBJ1-2; no clear D. The CDR3 has 14 residues. With 7 bases removed from V and 9 bases from J, the gap between germline ends came to 21 bases. The chain's CDR3 is CASTRISGLRSYTF. The CDR3 DNA reads TGTGCCAGCACACGAATATCGGGCCTCAGGAGCTACACCTTC.

The V call is TRBV9, the J call TRBJ2-5; the match to TRBD2 covers 8 bases. Germline lookup yields CDR1 SGDLS and CDR2 YYNGEE. This CDR3 has 13 amino acids. With 7 bases clipped from V and 7 bases from J, the junction kept 9 bases outside the gene matches. The CDR3 DNA is TGTGCCAGCGGCGGACTAGCCCCGGGGACCCAGTACTTC. Translated, it gives CASGGLAPGTQYF.

This clonotype was picked up many times. J is TRBJ2-1 and V is TRBV12-3 or TRBV12-4, with 8 bases matching TRBD2. Trimming cost V 7 bases and J 6 bases; bases outside gene matches: 11. CDR3 length: 15 residues. The CDR3 reads CASTKPGLVSNEQFF. CDR3 nucleotide sequence: TGTGCCAGCACTAAACCGGGACTAGTATCCAATGAGCAGTTCTTC.

Many counts were recorded for this clonotype. The chain employs TRBV6-1 and TRBJ2-7; 8 bases agree with TRBD2. Trimming at V came to 5 bases and at J to 1 base, leaving 4 bases not matched to a gene. Germline lookup yields CDR1 MNHNS and CDR2 SASEGT. The CDR3 sequence is 14 residues long. The CDR3: CASSIAGWSYEQYF. In nucleotides, the CDR3 is TGTGCCAGCAGTATAGCGGGATGGTCCTACGAGCAGTACTTC.

This clonotype was seen just once. V and J are TRBV7-9 and TRBJ2-3; a possible D gene is TRBD1 (5 bases). Germline-derived CDR1 and CDR2 are SEHNR and FQNEAQ (reference sequence). The CDR3 is 15 residues long. The V and J ends lost 0 bases and 6 bases respectively, with 13 bases between them. DNA of the CDR3: TGTGCCAGCAGCTTAGCGCTGGGGCCAAGGGATACGCAGTATTTT. Its translation: CASSLALGPRDTQYF.

The table lists this clonotype with a few counts. V usage is TRBV6-5 and J usage is TRBJ2-3; D is unclear. V lost 0 bases to trimming and J lost 0 bases, with 13 bases between them. Germline loops: CDR1 MNHEY, CDR2 SVGAGI. The CDR3 is 17 amino acids. CDR3 sequence: CASSYSSTDSSTDTQYF. CDR3 in DNA: TGTGCCAGCAGTTACTCGTCTACGGATTCTAGCACAGATACGCAGTATTTT.

This clonotype was counted ten times or more. The chain couples TRBV5-1 to TRBJ2-7, with 11 bases matching TRBD2. Germline V lookup: CDR1 SGHRS, CDR2 YFSETQ. There are 16 residues in the CDR3. The V segment lost 6 bases and the J segment 0 bases; nucleotides outside the gene matches: 8. The CDR3 bases are TGCGCCAGCAAAATCACTAGCGGGAGATACTCCTACGAGCAGTACTTC. The encoded protein is CASKITSGRYSYEQYF.

This clonotype has at least ten counts. The gene calls are TRBV20-1 and TRBJ2-7; TRBD2 agrees at 10 bases. CDR1 is DFQATT, CDR2 SNEGSKA, per germline (reference sequence). The CDR3 is 15 amino acids. After removal of 5 bases from V and 0 bases from J, the junction contained 7 bases not matched to a gene. The CDR3 is CSASTSGTSSYEQYF. The CDR3 DNA sequence: TGCAGTGCTTCTACTAGCGGGACCAGCTCCTACGAGCAGTACTTC.

This sequence joins TRBV30 and TRBJ2-7, with TRBD2 matching over 13 bases. Germline trimming cut 3 bases from V and 0 bases from J; bases unmatched to any gene: 2. This CDR3 spans 15 amino acids. Germline V lookup: CDR1 GTSNPN, CDR2 SVGIG (reference sequence). CDR3 DNA sequence: TGTGCCTGGAGGGGGACTAGCGGGGCCTCCTACGAGCAGTACTTC. Translated: CAWRGTSGASYEQYF.

This clonotype has just a few counts. V and J are TRBV27 and TRBJ2-5; 7 bases fit TRBD1. V lost 5 bases to trimming and J lost 7 bases; unmatched junction nucleotides: 1. The germline CDR1 and CDR2 sequences are MNHEY and SMNVEV (reference sequence). The CDR3 length is 11 residues. The CDR3 sequence is CASSRQGTQYF. In nucleotides, the CDR3 is TGTGCCAGCAGTAGACAGGGGACCCAGTACTTC.

This sequence joins TRBV6-2 or TRBV6-3 and TRBJ1-5; 7 bases are shared with TRBD1. Looked up from germline, CDR1 is MNHEY and CDR2 is SVGEGT. V was pared by 5 bases and J by 2 bases, with 6 bases of the junction left unmatched. This CDR3 contains 15 residues. CDR3 sequence reads: CASSKQGFGNQPQHF. The CDR3 DNA reads TGTGCCAGCAGTAAACAGGGGTTCGGCAATCAGCCCCAGCATTTT.

With regard to this clonotype: At one end the junction does not follow the germline gene, possibly because of a read error. The chain couples TRBV6-5 to TRBJ2-2; D is perhaps TRBD1 or TRBD2 (5 bases each). CDR1 and CDR2 (germline): MNHEY, SVGAGI. The CDR3 covers 17 residues. The chain's CDR3 is CASNYSGLMGDTGELFF. The CDR3 region has the DNA TGTGCCAGCAATTACTCAGGCTTGATGGGGGACACCGGGGAGCTGTTTTTT.

The chain carries TRBV4-2 and TRBJ2-5, with a weak D call TRBD2 (5 bases). The ends were cut back, 0 bases at V and 3 bases at J, with 8 bases in the middle. The CDR3 runs 14 residues. CDR1 LGHNA and CDR2 YNFKEQ come from the germline V gene. The CDR3 nucleotides read TGTGCCAGCAGCCAAGATGGGAGAGAAGAGACCCAGTACTTC. It codes for CASSQDGREETQYF.

At least ten counts were recorded for this clonotype. This chain links TRBV20-1 with TRBJ2-1; TRBD1 aligns across 9 bases. Germline lookup yields CDR1 DFQATT and CDR2 SNEGSKA (reference sequence). V dropped 6 bases and J dropped 7; count of bases not matched to a gene: 16. The CDR3 extends over 16 amino acids. The CDR3, as DNA: TGCAGTGCGAGAACCACCGGGACAGGGTTATGGAATGAGCAGTTCTTC. This encodes CSARTTGTGLWNEQFF.

This clonotype was seen more than once but under ten times. The genes are TRBV15 and TRBJ2-1; 12 nucleotides match TRBD2. Germline CDR1 reads LNHNV; CDR2 reads YYDKDF (reference sequence). Germline trimming cut 5 bases from V and 4 bases from J; bases unmatched to any gene: 6. This CDR3 has 16 amino acids. CDR3 nucleotide sequence: TGTGCCACCAGCGTGCGGACTAGCGGGATTTACAATGAGCAGTTCTTC. This encodes CATSVRTSGIYNEQFF.

This clonotype was counted many times. The chain combines TRBV12-3 or TRBV12-4 with TRBJ2-3; tentative D call: TRBD1 (6 bases). The CDR3 sequence is 12 residues long. For the CDR3, the DNA is TGTGCTTCAGGGGCCCGCACAGATACGCAGTATTTT. This translates into CASGARTDTQYF.

The rearrangement links TRBV20-1 to TRBJ2-7, with TRBD1 as a possible D gene (6 bases). V lost 5 bases, J lost 3 bases, and 14 bases lay in between. The CDR3 has 13 residues. Germline values: CDR1 DFQATT, CDR2 SNEGSKA (reference sequence). The CDR3 nucleotides read TGCAGTGCTCTGGACAGCCAAATCTACGAGCAGTACTTC. It yields the protein CSALDSQIYEQYF.

Only a few counts were recorded for this clonotype. The rearrangement links TRBV15 to TRBJ2-1, with 10 positions matching TRBD2. CDR3 length: 17 residues. Germline CDR1 is LNHNV and CDR2 is YYDKDF (reference sequence). The V and J ends lost 4 bases and 5 bases, in that order; junction bases with no gene match: 11. The CDR3 DNA reads as TGTGCCACCAGCACTAACCAGGGACTAGCGAGGAACAATGAGCAGTTCTTC. Translation: CATSTNQGLARNNEQFF.

The CDR3 loop reads CASSSGRGYQETQYF. The CDR3 nucleotides read TGTGCCAGCAGCTCTGGTCGGGGGTACCAAGAGACCCAGTACTTC. This chain joins TRBV5-5 and TRBJ2-5; weak D call: TRBD2 (6 bases). V was clipped by 3 bases and J by 0 bases, with 12 bases between them. The CDR3 sequence is 15 residues long. CDR1 SGHKS and CDR2 YYEKEE come from the germline V gene (reference sequence).